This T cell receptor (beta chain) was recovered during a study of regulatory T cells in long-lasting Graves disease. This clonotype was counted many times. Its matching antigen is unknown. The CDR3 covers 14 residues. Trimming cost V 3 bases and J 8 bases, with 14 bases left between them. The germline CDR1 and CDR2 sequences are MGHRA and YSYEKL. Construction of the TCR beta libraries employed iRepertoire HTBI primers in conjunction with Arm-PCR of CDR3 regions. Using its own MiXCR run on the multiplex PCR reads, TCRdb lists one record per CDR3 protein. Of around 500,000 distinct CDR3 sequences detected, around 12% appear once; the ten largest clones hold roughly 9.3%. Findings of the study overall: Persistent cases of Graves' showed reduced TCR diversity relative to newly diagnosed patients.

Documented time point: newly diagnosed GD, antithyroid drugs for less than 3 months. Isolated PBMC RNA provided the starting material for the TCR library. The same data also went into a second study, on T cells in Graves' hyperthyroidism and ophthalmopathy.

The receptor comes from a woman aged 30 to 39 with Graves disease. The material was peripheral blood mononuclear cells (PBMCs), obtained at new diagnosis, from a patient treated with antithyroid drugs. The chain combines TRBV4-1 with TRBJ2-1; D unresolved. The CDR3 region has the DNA TGCGCCAGCAGCCATTATGTTCGTCGCGATGAGCAGTTCTTC. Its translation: CASSHYVRRDEQFF.